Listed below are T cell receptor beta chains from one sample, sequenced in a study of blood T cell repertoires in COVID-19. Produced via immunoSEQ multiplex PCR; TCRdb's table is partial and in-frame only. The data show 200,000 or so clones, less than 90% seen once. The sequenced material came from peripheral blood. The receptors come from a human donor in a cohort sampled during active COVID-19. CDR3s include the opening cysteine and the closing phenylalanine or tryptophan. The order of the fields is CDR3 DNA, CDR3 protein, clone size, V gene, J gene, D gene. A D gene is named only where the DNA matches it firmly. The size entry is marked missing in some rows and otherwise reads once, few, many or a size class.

DNA: TGTGCCAGCAGCTCCGTCCTTGGGACTAGCGGGGGAGATACGCAGTATTTT
CDR3: CASSSVLGTSGGDTQYF
size: -
V: TRBV5-8
J: TRBJ2-3
D: TRBD2

DNA: TGTGCCATCAGTGAGAGGGACTCTAACAGAGATTCACCCCTCCACTTT
CDR3: CAISERDSNRDSPLHF
size: -
V: TRBV10-3
J: TRBJ1-6
D: -

DNA: TGTGCCAGCTCACCGAGCAGGGGCAATCAGCCCCAGCATTTT
CDR3: CASSPSRGNQPQHF
size: -
V: TRBV18
J: TRBJ1-5
D: -

DNA: TGCGCCAGCAGCGCAAATCCACAGGGCCGCGACGGAAACACCATATATTTT
CDR3: CASSANPQGRDGNTIYF
size: -
V: TRBV5-1
J: TRBJ1-3
D: -

DNA: TGTGCCAGCAGCTTATCATCCTACGAGCAGTACTTC
CDR3: CASSLSSYEQYF
size: -
V: TRBV7-9
J: TRBJ2-7
D: -

DNA: TGCGCCAGCAGTGAGCCAAAAACGACTAGTTGGGGTGAGCAGTTCTTC
CDR3: CASSEPKTTSWGEQFF
size: few
V: TRBV10-2
J: TRBJ2-1
D: -

DNA: TGCAGCCTAGAAAATAGCGGGAGCTCCTACAATGAGCAGTTCTTC
CDR3: CSLENSGSSYNEQFF
size: -
V: TRBV29-1
J: TRBJ2-1
D: TRBD2

DNA: TGTGCCATCACTAGGGACAGAGGCTACGAGCAGTACTTC
CDR3: CAITRDRGYEQYF
size: -
V: TRBV10-3
J: TRBJ2-7
D: TRBD1

DNA: TGTGCCAGCTGCCTCACTAGCGGGGGGGCGCCGAAAGAGACCCAGTACTTC
CDR3: CASCLTSGGAPKETQYF
size: -
V: TRBV6-2/TRBV6-3
J: TRBJ2-5
D: TRBD2

DNA: TGTGCCAGTAGTACCGACAGGGGCCGCACTGAAGCTTTCTTT
CDR3: CASSTDRGRTEAFF
size: -
V: TRBV19
J: TRBJ1-1
D: TRBD1

DNA: TGTGCCAGCAGCGACACTTTAAATCAGCCCCAGCATTTT
CDR3: CASSDTLNQPQHF
size: -
V: TRBV6-5
J: TRBJ1-5
D: -

DNA: TGTGCCAGTAGTACAGGGGGCGTGTACGAGCAGTACTTC
CDR3: CASSTGGVYEQYF
size: -
V: TRBV19
J: TRBJ2-7
D: TRBD1

DNA: TGTGCCAGCAGTTCCGCGGGGGCCACCGGGGAGCTGTTTTTT
CDR3: CASSSAGATGELFF
size: -
V: TRBV27
J: TRBJ2-2
D: -

DNA: TGTGCCAGCATCACCGGGGGGGGTTGGCATGAGCAGTTCTTC
CDR3: CASITGGGWHEQFF
size: -
V: TRBV6-6
J: TRBJ2-1
D: TRBD2

DNA: TGTGCCAGTAGTATTTCCGGGGGAGGCACCGGGGAGCTGTTTTTT
CDR3: CASSISGGGTGELFF
size: -
V: TRBV19
J: TRBJ2-2
D: -

DNA: TGCGCCAGCAGCTTGGTTTCGGGGGTGGAGACCCAGTACTTC
CDR3: CASSLVSGVETQYF
size: -
V: TRBV5-1
J: TRBJ2-5
D: -

DNA: TGTGCCTGGAGTGTGGACCGGGGAACGAATTCACCCCTCCACTTT
CDR3: CAWSVDRGTNSPLHF
size: few
V: TRBV30
J: TRBJ1-6
D: -

DNA: TGTGCCAGCAGCTTTAGAATTCAGCGACTAGGTAAACATGAGCAGTTCTTC
CDR3: CASSFRIQRLGKHEQFF
size: -
V: TRBV11-2
J: TRBJ2-1
D: -

DNA: TGTGCCAGCAGCCAAGAGGCAGGGGGCAGAGATACGCAGTATTTT
CDR3: CASSQEAGGRDTQYF
size: -
V: TRBV4-2
J: TRBJ2-3
D: TRBD1

DNA: TGTGCCAGCAGCTTAGGTGGTGCCTTATCAGTATTACAAGAGACCCAGTACTTC
CDR3: CASSLGGALSVLQETQYF
size: -
V: TRBV7-2
J: TRBJ2-5
D: -

DNA: TGTGCCAGCAGAGATCTCAGGGGGCACGGCTATGGCTACACCTTC
CDR3: CASRDLRGHGYGYTF
size: -
V: TRBV6-5
J: TRBJ1-2
D: TRBD1

DNA: TGTGCCAGCAGCTTTGGCGGTGAAGAGACCCAGTACTTC
CDR3: CASSFGGEETQYF
size: -
V: TRBV5-6
J: TRBJ2-5
D: -

DNA: TGTGCCAGCACCCCGGACAGTCAAGAGACCCAGTACTTC
CDR3: CASTPDSQETQYF
size: -
V: TRBV7-9
J: TRBJ2-5
D: -

DNA: TGTGCCAGCACCAATTATGGGGCGTACGAGCAGTACTTC
CDR3: CASTNYGAYEQYF
size: -
V: TRBV2
J: TRBJ2-7
D: -

DNA: TGTGCCAGCAGCTGGGGGGGAGGAGGTGGAAACACCATATATTTT
CDR3: CASSWGGGGGNTIYF
size: -
V: TRBV7-8
J: TRBJ1-3
D: -

DNA: TGCGCCAGCAGCGGCCGGGACAGCCTTAATGAAAAACTGTTTTTT
CDR3: CASSGRDSLNEKLFF
size: -
V: TRBV5-1
J: TRBJ1-4
D: TRBD1

DNA: TGCAGCGTGCAAATTAACAGGGGGCGCGATGCTTTCTTT
CDR3: CSVQINRGRDAFF
size: -
V: TRBV29-1
J: TRBJ1-1
D: TRBD1

DNA: TGCAGTGCTAGTCACGGGATTACCAATGAGCAGTTCTTC
CDR3: CSASHGITNEQFF
size: -
V: TRBV20-1
J: TRBJ2-1
D: -

DNA: TGTGCCAGCAGCCTGTCCCGGGACAGGAACACTGAAGCTTTCTTT
CDR3: CASSLSRDRNTEAFF
size: -
V: TRBV7-9
J: TRBJ1-1
D: TRBD1

DNA: TGTGCCAGCTCACCAGAGGGTTCACCCCTCCACTTT
CDR3: CASSPEGSPLHF
size: -
V: TRBV18
J: TRBJ1-6
D: -

DNA: TGTGCCAGTAGTACCCGAACGAACAGGGGAAGGAGGGAAGCTTTCTTT
CDR3: CASSTRTNRGRREAFF
size: -
V: TRBV19
J: TRBJ1-1
D: TRBD1

DNA: TGTGCCAGCAGCCCATCGGGTAATCCCCCCGGGGAGCTGTTTTTT
CDR3: CASSPSGNPPGELFF
size: once
V: TRBV7-2
J: TRBJ2-2
D: -

DNA: TGCAGCGTTACCAGGGGGGCGAACACTGAAGCTTTCTTT
CDR3: CSVTRGANTEAFF
size: once
V: TRBV29-1
J: TRBJ1-1
D: TRBD1

DNA: TGTGCCAGCAGTCCGAGGACAGGGGTGGGCGGCGAGAATCGCTTC
CDR3: CASSPRTGVGGENRF
size: once
V: TRBV28
J: TRBJ2-7
D: TRBD1

DNA: TGCGCCAGCAGCCTCCTGGGACAGGCTAATGAAAAACTGTTTTTT
CDR3: CASSLLGQANEKLFF
size: -
V: TRBV4-1
J: TRBJ1-4
D: TRBD1

DNA: TGTGCCAGCAGTGTCCACAGGGGGGCTAGCGGGATGACTTACAATGAGCAGTTCTTC
CDR3: CASSVHRGASGMTYNEQFF
size: -
V: TRBV28
J: TRBJ2-1
D: -

DNA: TGTGCCAGCAGCCTAAGAATGGTTACGTACACTGAAGCTTTCTTT
CDR3: CASSLRMVTYTEAFF
size: -
V: TRBV7-2
J: TRBJ1-1
D: -

DNA: TGTGCCAGCAGCCCGACGAAAAACCACAGGGTTATCGGTTCACCCCTCCACTTT
CDR3: CASSPTKNHRVIGSPLHF
size: -
V: TRBV7-2
J: TRBJ1-6
D: -

DNA: TGTGCCATCAGTAGGGGGAGCTATCAAGAGACCCAGTACTTC
CDR3: CAISRGSYQETQYF
size: -
V: TRBV10-3
J: TRBJ2-5
D: -

DNA: TGCGCCAGCAGGGACAGGGGGCGCGATCAGCCCCAGCATTTT
CDR3: CASRDRGRDQPQHF
size: -
V: TRBV10-2
J: TRBJ1-5
D: TRBD1

DNA: TGTGCCAGCAGCCTAGGACAGATTAACTATGGCTACACCTTC
CDR3: CASSLGQINYGYTF
size: -
V: TRBV7-9
J: TRBJ1-2
D: -

DNA: TGCGCCAGCAGGCAGTTAGCGGGAGTAGAGACCCAGTACTTC
CDR3: CASRQLAGVETQYF
size: -
V: TRBV5-1
J: TRBJ2-5
D: TRBD2

DNA: TGTGCCAGCAGCTTGGTCGGAGGCCGTCGGGGCTATGGCTACACCTTC
CDR3: CASSLVGGRRGYGYTF
size: -
V: TRBV5-6
J: TRBJ1-2
D: -